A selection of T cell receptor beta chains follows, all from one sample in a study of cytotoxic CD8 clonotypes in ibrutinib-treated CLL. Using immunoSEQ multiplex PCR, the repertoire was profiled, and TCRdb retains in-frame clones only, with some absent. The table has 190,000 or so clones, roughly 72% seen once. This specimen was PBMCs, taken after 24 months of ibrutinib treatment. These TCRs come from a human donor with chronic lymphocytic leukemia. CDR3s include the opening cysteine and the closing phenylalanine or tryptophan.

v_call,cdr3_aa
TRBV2,CASRMGLAGVQEQFF
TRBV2,CASRPTSGRPQETQYF
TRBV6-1,CASSERLTYNEQFF
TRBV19,CASSQGFDGYTF
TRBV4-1,CASSQDDVVVYEQYF
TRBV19,CASSNGGTYEQYF
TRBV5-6,CASSFGDTEAFF
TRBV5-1,CASSGWGYDDEQFF
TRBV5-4,CASSAGLAEAYEQYF
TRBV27,CASSGLAGRNEQFF
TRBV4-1,CASSQESGLGTDTQYF
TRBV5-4,CASSLGRDRGIEQYF
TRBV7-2,CASSHYLGGYEQYF
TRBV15,CATSSHSPGDDAKNIQYF
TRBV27,CASSLRAVNEQFF
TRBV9,CASSARAGNQETQYF
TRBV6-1,CASSDLDGLVEQYF
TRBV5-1,CASSLFSGDEQFF
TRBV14,CASSHPSTSALSYEQYF
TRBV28,CASGQGRTTGELFF
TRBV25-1,CASSDVEGDTQYF
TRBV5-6,CASSLHPGEAFF
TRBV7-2,CASSLSPSGNYEQYF
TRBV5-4,CASSLGLAGINEQFF